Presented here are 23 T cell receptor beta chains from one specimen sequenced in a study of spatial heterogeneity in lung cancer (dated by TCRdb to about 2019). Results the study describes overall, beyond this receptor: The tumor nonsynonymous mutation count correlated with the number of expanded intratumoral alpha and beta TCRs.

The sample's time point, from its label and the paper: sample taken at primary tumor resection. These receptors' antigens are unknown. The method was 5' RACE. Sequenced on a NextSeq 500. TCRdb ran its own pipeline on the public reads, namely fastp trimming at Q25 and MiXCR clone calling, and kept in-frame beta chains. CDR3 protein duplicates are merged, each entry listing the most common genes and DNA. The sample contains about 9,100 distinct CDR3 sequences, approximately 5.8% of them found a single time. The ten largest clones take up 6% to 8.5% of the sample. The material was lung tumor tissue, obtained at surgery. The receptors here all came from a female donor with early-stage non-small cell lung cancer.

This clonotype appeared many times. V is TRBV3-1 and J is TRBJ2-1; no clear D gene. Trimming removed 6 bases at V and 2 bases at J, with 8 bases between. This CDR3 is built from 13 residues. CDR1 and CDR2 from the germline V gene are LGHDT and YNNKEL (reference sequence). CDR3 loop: CASRGRPYNEQFF. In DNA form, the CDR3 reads TGTGCCAGCAGAGGTCGGCCCTACAATGAGCAGTTCTTC.

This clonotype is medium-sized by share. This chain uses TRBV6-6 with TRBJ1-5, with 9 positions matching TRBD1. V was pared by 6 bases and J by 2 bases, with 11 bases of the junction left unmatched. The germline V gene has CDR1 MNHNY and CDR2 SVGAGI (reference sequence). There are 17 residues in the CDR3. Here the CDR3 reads CASSKQMGQGRNQPQHF. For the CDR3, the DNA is TGTGCCAGCAGCAAACAGATGGGACAGGGCCGCAATCAGCCCCAGCATTTT.

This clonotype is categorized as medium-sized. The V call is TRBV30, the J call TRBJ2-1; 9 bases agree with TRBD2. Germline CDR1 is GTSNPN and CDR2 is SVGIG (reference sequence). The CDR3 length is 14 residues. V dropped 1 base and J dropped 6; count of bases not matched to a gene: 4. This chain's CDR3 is CAWSDSGRGNEQFF. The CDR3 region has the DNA TGTGCCTGGAGTGATAGCGGGAGAGGCAATGAGCAGTTCTTC.

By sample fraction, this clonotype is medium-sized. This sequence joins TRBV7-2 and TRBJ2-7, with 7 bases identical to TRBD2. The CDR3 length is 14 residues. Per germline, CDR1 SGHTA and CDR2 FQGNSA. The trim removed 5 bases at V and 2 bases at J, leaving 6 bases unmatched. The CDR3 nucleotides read TGTGCCAGCAGCCCCGGGACTATACCCTACGAGCAGTACTTC. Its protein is CASSPGTIPYEQYF.

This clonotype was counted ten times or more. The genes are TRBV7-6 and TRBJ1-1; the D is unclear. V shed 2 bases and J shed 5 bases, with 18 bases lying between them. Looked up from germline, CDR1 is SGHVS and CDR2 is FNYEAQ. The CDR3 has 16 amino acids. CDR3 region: CASSLFPSTNGTEAFF. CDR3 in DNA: TGTGCCAGCAGCTTATTCCCATCCACCAATGGAACTGAAGCTTTCTTT.

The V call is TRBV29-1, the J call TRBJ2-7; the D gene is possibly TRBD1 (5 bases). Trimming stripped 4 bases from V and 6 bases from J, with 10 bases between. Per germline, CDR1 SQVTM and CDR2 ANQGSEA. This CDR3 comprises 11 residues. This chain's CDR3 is CSVGGSAEQYF. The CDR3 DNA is TGCAGCGTTGGGGGCTCCGCCGAGCAGTACTTC.

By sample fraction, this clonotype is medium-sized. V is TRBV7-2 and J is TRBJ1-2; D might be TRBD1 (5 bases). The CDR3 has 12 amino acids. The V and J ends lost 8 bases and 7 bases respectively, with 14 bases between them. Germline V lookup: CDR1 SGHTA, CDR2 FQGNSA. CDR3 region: CASAPLGAGYTF. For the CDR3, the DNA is TGTGCCAGCGCTCCTCTAGGGGCTGGCTACACCTTC.

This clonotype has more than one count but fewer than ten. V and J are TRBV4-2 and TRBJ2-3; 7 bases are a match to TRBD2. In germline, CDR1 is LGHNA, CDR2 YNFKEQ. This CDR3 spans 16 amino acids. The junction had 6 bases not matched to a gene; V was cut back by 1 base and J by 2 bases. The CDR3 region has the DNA TGTGCCAGCAGCCAAGGGACTAGTTTTTCCACAGATACGCAGTATTTT. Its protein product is CASSQGTSFSTDTQYF.

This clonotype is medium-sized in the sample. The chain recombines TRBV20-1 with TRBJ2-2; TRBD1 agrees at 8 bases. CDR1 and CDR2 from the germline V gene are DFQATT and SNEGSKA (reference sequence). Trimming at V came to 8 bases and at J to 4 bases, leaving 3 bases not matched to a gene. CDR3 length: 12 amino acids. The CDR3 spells CSSTGGTGELFF. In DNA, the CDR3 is TGCAGTTCTACAGGGGGCACCGGGGAGCTGTTTTTT.

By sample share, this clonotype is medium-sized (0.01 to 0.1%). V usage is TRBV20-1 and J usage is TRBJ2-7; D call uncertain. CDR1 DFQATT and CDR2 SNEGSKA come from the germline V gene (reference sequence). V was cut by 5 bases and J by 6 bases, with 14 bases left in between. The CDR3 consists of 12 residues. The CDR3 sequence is CSAEAALREQYF. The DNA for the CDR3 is TGCAGTGCTGAGGCAGCGCTACGCGAGCAGTACTTC.

In DNA form, the CDR3 reads TGCAGTGCTAACCCGCTACTGGGACGGCTGCAAGAGACCCAGTACTTC. Protein product: CSANPLLGRLQETQYF. V and J are TRBV20-1 and TRBJ2-5; D possibly uses TRBD1 or TRBD2 (5 bases each). Germline CDR1 is DFQATT and CDR2 is SNEGSKA (reference sequence). The CDR3 contains 16 residues. V lost 4 bases and J 2 bases, leaving 20 bases between the germline ends.

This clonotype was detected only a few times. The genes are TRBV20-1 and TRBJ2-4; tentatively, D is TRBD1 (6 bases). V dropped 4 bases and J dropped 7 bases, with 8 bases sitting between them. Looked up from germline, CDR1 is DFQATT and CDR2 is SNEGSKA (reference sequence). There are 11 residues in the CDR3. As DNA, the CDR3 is TGCAGTGCTAATCAGGGGAACATTCAGTACTTC. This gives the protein CSANQGNIQYF.

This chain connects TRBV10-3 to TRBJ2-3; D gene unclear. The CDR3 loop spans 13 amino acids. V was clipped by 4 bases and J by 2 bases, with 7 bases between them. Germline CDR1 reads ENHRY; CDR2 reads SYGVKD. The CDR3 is CAISALTTDTQYF. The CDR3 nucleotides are TGTGCCATCAGTGCCCTGACCACAGATACGCAGTATTTT.

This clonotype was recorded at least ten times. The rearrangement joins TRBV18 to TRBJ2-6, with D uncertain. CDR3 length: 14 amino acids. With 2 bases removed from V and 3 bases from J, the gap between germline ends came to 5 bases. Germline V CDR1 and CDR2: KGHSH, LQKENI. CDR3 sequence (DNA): TGTGCCAGCTCACCAGTTCGTGGGGCCAACGTCCTGACTTTC. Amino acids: CASSPVRGANVLTF.

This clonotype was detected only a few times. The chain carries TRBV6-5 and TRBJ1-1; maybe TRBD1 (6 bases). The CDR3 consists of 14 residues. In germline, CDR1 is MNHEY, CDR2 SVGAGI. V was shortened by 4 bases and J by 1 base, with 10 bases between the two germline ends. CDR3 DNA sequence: TGTGCCAGCAGTTTACAGGGAGCGAACACTGAAGCTTTCTTT. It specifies CASSLQGANTEAFF.

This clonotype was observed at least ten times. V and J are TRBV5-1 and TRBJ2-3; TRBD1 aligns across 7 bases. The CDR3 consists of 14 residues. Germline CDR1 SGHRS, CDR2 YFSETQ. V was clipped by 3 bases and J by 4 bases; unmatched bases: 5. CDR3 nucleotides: TGCGCCAGCAGCTCAATTCAGGGGGCAGATACGCAGTATTTT. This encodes CASSSIQGADTQYF. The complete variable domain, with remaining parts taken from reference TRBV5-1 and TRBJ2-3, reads KAGVTQTPRYLIKTRGQQVTLSCSPISGHRSVSWYQQTPGQGLQFLFEYFSETQRNKGNFPGRFSGRQFSNSRSEMNVSTLELGDSALYLCASSSIQGADTQYFGPGTRLTVL.

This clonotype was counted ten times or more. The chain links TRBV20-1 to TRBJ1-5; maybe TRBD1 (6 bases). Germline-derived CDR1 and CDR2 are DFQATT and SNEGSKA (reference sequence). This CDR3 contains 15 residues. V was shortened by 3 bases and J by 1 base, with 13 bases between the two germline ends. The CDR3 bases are TGCAGTGCTAGGACATCGACAGGCAGCAATCAGCCCCAGCATTTT. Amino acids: CSARTSTGSNQPQHF.

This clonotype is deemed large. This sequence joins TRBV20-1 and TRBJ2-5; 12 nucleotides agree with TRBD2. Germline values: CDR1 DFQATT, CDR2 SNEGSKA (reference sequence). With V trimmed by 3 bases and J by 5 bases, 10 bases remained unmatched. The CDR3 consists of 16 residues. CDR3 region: CSARTQRLAGDETQYF. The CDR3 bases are TGCAGTGCTAGGACCCAAAGACTAGCGGGAGATGAGACCCAGTACTTC.

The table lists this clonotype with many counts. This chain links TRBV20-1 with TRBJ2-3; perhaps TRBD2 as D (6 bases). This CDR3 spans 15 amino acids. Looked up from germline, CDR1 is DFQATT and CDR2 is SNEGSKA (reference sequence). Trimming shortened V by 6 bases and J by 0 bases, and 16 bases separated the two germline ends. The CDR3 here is CSALLATPSTDTQYF. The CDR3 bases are TGCAGTGCACTACTAGCCACACCTAGCACAGATACGCAGTATTTT.

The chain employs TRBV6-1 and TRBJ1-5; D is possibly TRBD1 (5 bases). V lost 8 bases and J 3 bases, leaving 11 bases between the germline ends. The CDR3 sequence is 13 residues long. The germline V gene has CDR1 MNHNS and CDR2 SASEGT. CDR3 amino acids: CASRDRYNQPQHF. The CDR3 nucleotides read TGTGCCAGCCGGGACCGTTACAATCAGCCCCAGCATTTT.

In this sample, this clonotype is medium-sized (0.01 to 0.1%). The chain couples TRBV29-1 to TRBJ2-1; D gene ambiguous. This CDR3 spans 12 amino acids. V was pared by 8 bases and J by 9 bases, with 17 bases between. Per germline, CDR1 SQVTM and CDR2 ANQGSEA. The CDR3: CSLQVSSSEQFF. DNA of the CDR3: TGCAGCCTCCAGGTCTCCTCCAGTGAGCAGTTCTTC.

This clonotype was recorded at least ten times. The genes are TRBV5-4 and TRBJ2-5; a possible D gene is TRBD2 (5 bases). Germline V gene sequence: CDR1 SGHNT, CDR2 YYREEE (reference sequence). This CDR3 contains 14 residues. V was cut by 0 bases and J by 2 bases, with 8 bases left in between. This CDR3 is CASSLDRGQETQYF. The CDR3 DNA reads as TGTGCCAGCAGCTTGGATCGAGGGCAAGAGACCCAGTACTTC.

The DNA of the CDR3 is TGTGCCAGCATGAAGCACGAGGCCGGCTACGAGCAGTACTTC. Protein product: CASMKHEAGYEQYF. The chain couples TRBV7-2 to TRBJ2-7; D is unresolved. Germline loops: CDR1 SGHTA, CDR2 FQGNSA. This CDR3 has 14 residues. Trimming cost V 7 bases and J 3 bases, with 16 bases left between them.